This TCR beta chain stems from a study of response to subunit inactivated influenza vaccine. A single record per CDR3 protein comes from TCRdb applying MiXCR to the RT-PCR reads. The repertoire holds around 600,000 distinct CDR3 sequences, with approximately 10% as singletons. From germline, CDR1 is SQVTM and CDR2 ANQGSEA. The CDR3 has 13 residues. In this sample, this clonotype turned up once. A junction boundary mismatches the germline segment, possibly from a read error. These same data were also listed under a study on T cells expressing NK-cell markers. That investigation notes: With UMIs, 5'RACE template switching was used to make TCR beta cDNA. TCR beta repertoires came from sorted CD3+CD56+NKG2C+, CD3+CD56+NKG2C- and CD3+CD56-NKG2C+ T cells. NKG2C+ dominant clonotypes from 5 to 7 donors made up about 1.0-8% of CD8+ T cells.

The source was PBMCs from blood, collected on the day of vaccination. This rearrangement joins TRBV29-1 to TRBJ2-2; maybe TRBD2 (5 bases). This receptor was obtained from a man between 45 and 60 years old who received an inactivated influenza vaccine. CDR3 protein: CSVSDTNTGKLFF. DNA of the CDR3: TGCAGCGTTTCAGACACCAACACCGGGAAGCTGTTTTTT.